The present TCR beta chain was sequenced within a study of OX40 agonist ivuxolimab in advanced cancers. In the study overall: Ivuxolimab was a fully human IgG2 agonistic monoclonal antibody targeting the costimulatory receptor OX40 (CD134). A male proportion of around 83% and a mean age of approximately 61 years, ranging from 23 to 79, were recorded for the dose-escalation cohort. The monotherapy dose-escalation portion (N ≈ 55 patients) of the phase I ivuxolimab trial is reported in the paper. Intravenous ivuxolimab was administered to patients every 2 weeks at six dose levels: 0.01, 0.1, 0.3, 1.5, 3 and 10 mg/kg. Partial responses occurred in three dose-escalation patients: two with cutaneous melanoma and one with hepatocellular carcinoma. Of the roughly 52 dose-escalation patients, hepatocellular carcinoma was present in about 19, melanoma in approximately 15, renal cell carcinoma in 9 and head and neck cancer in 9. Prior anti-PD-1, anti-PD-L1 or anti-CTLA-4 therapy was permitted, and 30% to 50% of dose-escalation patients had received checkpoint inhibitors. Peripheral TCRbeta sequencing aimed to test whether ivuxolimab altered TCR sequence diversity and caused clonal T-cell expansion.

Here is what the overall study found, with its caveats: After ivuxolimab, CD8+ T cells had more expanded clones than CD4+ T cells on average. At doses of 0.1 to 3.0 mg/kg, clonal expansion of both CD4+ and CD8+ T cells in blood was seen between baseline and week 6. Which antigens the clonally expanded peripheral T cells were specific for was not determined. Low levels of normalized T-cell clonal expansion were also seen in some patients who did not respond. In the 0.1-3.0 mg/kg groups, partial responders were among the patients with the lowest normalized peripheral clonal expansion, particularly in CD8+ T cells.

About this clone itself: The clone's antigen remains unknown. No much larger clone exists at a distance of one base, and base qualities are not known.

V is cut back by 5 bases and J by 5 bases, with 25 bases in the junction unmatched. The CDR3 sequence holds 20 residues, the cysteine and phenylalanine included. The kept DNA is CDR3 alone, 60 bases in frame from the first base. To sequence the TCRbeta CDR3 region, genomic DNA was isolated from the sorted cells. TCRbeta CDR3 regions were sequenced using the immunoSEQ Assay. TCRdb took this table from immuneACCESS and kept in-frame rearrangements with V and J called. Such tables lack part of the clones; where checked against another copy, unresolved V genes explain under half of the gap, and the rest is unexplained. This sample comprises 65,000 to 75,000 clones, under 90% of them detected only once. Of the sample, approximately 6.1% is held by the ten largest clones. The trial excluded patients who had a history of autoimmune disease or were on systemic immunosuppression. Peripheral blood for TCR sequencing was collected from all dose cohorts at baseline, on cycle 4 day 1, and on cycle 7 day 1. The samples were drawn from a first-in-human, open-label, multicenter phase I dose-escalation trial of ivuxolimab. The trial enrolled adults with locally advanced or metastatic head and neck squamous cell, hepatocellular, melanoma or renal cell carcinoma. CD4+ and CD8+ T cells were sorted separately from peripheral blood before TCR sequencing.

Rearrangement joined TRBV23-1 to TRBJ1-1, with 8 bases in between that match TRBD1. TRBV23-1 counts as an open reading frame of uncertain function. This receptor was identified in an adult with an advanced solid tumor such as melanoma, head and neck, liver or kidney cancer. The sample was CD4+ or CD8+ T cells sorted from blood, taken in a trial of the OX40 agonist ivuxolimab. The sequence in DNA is TGCGCCAGCAGTTTTCCCTTGGGACAGGCGGTGAGGTTGAGGAAGACTGAAGCTTTCTTT. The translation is CASSFPLGQAVRLRKTEAFF.